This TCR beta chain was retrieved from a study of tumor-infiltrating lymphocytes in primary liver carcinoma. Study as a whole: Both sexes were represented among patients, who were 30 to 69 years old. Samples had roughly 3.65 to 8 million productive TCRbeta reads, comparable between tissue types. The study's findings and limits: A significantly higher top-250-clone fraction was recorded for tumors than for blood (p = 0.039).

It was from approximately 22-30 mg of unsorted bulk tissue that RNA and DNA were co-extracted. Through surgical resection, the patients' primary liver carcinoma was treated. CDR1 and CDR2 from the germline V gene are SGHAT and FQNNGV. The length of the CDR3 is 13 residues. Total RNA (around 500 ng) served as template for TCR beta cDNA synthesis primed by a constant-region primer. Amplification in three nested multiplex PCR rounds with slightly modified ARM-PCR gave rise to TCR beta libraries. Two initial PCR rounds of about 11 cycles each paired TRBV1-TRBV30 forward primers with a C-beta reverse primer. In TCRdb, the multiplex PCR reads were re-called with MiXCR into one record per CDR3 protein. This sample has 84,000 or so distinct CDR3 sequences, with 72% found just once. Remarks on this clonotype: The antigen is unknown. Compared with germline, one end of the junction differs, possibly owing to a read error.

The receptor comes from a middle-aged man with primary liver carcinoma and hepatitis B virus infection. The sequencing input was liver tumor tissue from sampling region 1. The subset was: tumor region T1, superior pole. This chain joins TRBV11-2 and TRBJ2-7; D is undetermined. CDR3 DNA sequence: TGTGCCAGTCCCAAAGAGGTGCCCTACGAGCGGTACTTC. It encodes CASPKEVPYERYF.